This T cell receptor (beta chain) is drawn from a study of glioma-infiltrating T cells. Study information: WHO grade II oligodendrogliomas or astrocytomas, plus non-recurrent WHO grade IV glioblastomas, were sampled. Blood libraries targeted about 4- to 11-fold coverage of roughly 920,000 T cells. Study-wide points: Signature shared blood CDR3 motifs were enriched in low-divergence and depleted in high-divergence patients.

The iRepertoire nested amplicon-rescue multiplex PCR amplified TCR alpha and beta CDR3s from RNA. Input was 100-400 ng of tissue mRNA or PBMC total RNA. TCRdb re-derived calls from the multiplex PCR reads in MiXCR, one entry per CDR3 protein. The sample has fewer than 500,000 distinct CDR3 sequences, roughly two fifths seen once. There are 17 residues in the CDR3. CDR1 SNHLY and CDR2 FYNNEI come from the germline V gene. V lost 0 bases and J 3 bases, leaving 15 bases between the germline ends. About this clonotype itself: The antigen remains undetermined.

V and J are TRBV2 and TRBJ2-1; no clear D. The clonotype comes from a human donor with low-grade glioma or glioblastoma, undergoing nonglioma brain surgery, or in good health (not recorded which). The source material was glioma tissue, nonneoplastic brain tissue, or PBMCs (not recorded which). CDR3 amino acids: CASSEALWLGIYNEQFF. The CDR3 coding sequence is TGTGCCAGCAGTGAAGCGCTATGGCTAGGGATCTACAATGAGCAGTTCTTC.